The text below deals with one T cell receptor (beta chain). This specimen belongs to a study of blood T cell repertoires in COVID-19. Turning to the study itself: T cells, B-cell-depleted T cells, or PBMCs supplied cDNA or gDNA.

The germline CDR1 and CDR2 sequences are GTSNPN and SVGIG (reference sequence). The CDR3 contains 13 residues. V lost 1 base to trimming and J lost 10 bases; unmatched junction nucleotides: 9. The study counted Cohort 3 donors as recovered given two negative PCRs, clearance, or symptom resolution. Some clones are missing from TCRdb's copy, which holds only in-frame ones; the method was immunoSEQ multiplex PCR. The table has almost 400,000 clones, about 90% seen once. The chain recombines TRBV30 with TRBJ1-2; 7 bases agree with TRBD1. Sample: PBMCs or T cells enriched from blood (not recorded which). The sequence was collected from a woman aged 25 to 39 who had recovered from COVID-19. The CDR3 sequence is CAWSGQGVTTYTF. Here the CDR3 DNA reads TGTGCCTGGAGTGGGCAGGGGGTGACAACCTACACCTTC. Full variable domain (remainder filled in from reference TRBV30 and TRBJ1-2): SQTIHQWPATLVQPVGSPLSLECTVEGTSNPNLYWYRQAAGRGLQLLFYSVGIGQISSEVPQNLSASRPQDRQFILSSKKLLLSDSGFYLCAWSGQGVTTYTFGSGTRLTVV.